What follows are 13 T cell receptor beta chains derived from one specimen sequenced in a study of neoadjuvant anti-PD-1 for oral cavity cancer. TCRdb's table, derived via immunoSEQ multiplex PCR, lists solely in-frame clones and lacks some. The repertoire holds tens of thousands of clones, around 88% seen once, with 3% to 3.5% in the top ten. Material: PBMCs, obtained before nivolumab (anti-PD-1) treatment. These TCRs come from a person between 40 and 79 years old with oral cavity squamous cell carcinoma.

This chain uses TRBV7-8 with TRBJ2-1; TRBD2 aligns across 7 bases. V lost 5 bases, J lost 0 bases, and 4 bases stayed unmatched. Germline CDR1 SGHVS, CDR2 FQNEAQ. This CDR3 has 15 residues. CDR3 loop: CASSQRDLSYNEQFF. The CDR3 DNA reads TGTGCCAGCAGCCAGCGGGACCTCTCCTACAATGAGCAGTTCTTC. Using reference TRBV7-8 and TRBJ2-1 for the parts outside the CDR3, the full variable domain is GAGVSQSPRYKVAKRGQDVALRCDPISGHVSLFWYQQALGQGPEFLTYFQNEAQLDKSGLPSDRFFAERPEGSVSTLKIQRTQQEDSAVYLCASSQRDLSYNEQFFGPGTRLTVL.

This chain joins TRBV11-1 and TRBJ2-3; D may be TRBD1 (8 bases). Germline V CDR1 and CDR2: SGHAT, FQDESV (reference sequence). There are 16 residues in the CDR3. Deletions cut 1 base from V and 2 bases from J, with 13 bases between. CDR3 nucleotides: TGTGCCAGCAGCTTAGGGGGGGGACAGGTCACAGATACGCAGTATTTT. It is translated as CASSLGGGQVTDTQYF.

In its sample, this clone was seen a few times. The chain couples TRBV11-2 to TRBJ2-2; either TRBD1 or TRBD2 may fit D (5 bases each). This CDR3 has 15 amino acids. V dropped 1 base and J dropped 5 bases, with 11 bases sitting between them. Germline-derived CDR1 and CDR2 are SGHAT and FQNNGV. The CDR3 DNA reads TGTGCCAGCAGCTTAGTGAGGGGTCGTACCGGGGAGCTGTTTTTT. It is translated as CASSLVRGRTGELFF.

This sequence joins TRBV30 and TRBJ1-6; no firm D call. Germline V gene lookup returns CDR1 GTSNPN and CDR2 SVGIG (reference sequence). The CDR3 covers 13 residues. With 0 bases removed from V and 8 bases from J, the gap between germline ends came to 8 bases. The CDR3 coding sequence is TGTGCCTGGAGTGTGGGGATAGATTCACCCCTCCACTTT. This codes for CAWSVGIDSPLHF.

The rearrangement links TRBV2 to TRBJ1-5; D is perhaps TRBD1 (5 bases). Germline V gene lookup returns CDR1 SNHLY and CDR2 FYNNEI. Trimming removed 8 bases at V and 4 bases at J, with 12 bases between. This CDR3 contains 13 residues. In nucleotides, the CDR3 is TGTGCCAGCGCCAGGGTTGAAAATCAGCCCCAGCATTTT. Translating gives CASARVENQPQHF. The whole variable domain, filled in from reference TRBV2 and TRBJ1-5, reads EPEVTQTPSHQVTQMGQEVILRCVPISNHLYFYWYRQILGQKVEFLVSFYNNEISEKSEIFDDQFSVERPDGSNFTLKIRSTKLEDSAMYFCASARVENQPQHFGDGTRLSIL.

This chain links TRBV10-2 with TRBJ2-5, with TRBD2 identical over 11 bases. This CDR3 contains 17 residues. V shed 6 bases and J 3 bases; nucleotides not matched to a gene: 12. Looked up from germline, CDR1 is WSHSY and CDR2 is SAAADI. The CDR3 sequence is CASRSLAGEEGEETQYF. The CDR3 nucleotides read TGCGCCAGCAGGTCACTAGCGGGAGAAGAAGGAGAAGAGACCCAGTACTTC.

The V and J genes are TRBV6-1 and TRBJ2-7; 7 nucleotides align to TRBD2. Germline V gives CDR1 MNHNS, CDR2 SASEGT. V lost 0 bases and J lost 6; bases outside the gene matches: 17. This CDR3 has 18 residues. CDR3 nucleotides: TGTGCCAGCAGTGAAGCGCTTCTTTTGGGACTACGGCTACGCGAGCAGTACTTC. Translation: CASSEALLLGLRLREQYF.

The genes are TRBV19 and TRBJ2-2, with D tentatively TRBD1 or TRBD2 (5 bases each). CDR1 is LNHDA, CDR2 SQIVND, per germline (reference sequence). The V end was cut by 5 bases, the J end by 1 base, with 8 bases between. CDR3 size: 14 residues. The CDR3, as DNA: TGTGCCAGTAGTCAGGGAGTGAACACCGGGGAGCTGTTTTTT. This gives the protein CASSQGVNTGELFF.

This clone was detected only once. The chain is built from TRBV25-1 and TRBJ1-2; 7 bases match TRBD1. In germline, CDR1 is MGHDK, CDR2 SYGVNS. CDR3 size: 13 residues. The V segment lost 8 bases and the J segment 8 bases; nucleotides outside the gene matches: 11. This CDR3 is CASQGTASRGYTF. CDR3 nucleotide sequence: TGTGCCAGCCAGGGGACAGCTTCTCGCGGCTACACCTTC.

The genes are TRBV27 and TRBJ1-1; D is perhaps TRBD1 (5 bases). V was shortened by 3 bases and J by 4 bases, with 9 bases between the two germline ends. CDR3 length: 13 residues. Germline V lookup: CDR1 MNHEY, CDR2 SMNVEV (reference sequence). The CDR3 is CASSLGGITEAFF. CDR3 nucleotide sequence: TGTGCCAGCAGTTTGGGGGGGATCACTGAAGCTTTCTTT.

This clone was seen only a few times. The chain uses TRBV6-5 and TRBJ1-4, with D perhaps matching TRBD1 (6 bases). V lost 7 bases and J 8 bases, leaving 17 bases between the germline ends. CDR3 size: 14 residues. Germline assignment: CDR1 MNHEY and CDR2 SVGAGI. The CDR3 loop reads CASKRGKVGEKLFF. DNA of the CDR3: TGTGCCAGCAAAAGGGGGAAGGTTGGGGAAAAACTGTTTTTT.

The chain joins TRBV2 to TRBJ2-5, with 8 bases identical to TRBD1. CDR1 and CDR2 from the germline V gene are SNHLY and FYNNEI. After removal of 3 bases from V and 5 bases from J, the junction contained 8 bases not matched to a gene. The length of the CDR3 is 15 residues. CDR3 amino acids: CASSDRGLTGETQYF. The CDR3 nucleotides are TGTGCCAGCAGTGACAGGGGGCTCACCGGGGAGACCCAGTACTTC.

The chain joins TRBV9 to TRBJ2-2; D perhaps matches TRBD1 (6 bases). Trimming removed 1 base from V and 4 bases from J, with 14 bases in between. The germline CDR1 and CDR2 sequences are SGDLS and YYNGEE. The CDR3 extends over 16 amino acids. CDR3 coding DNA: TGTGCCAGCAGCGTAAGCGTAGGGGGTCTCACCGGGGAGCTGTTTTTT. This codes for CASSVSVGGLTGELFF.